A selection of T cell receptor beta chains follows, all from one sample in a study of T cells after yellow fever vaccination. TCRdb itself ran the 5' RACE reads through MiXCR, one entry per CDR3 protein. The table has about 69,000 distinct CDR3 sequences, 5% to 6.5% seen once; the top ten hold roughly 2.2%. This specimen was CD4+ T cells sorted from PBMCs, taken less than 18 days after the first yellow fever vaccination. Source of these receptors: a man younger than 30 who received the YFV17D yellow fever vaccine. CDR3s leave out the opening cysteine and the closing phenylalanine or tryptophan. The order of the fields is CDR3 length, D gene, V gene, J gene, clone size, CDR3 protein. The D gene is left open where the match is weak. Size is stated for part of the rows, as once, few or many counts, or as a class when the clone is expanded.

13	TRBD2	TRBV9	TRBJ2-2	.	ASSVVDRGAGELF
17	.	TRBV5-6	TRBJ1-1	many	ASSFDINYEPGTNTEAF
12	TRBD2	TRBV5-1	TRBJ2-3	many	ASAFGAGGDTQY
12	TRBD1	TRBV7-2	TRBJ1-6	many	ASSPDRDHSPLH
12	TRBD1	TRBV14	TRBJ1-2	many	ASSLLTGAGGYT
12	TRBD1	TRBV5-5	TRBJ2-3	many	ASRPGGSVDTQY
10	.	TRBV24-1	TRBJ2-3	many	ATSGTTDTQY
11	.	TRBV24-1	TRBJ2-2	many	AITEGNTGELF
11	.	TRBV5-4	TRBJ2-7	many	ASSAGNNYEQY
12	TRBD1	TRBV6-5	TRBJ2-7	many	ASGPGQRRHEQY
12	.	TRBV5-1	TRBJ2-1	many	ASSLRPPDNEQF
10	.	TRBV5-5	TRBJ1-1	many	ASSLMVTEAF
13	.	TRBV7-2	TRBJ2-7	many	ASSLKWGTTYEQY
11	.	TRBV15	TRBJ2-2	many	ATSTTVSGELF
13	TRBD2	TRBV5-4	TRBJ2-7	many	ASSAAGGLSYEQY
13	.	TRBV5-1	TRBJ2-5	many	ASSPGYPGLETQY
13	.	TRBV19	TRBJ2-5	few	ASSTYIHPGQTQY
10	.	TRBV29-1	TRBJ2-7	many	SAVGVSYEQY
14	TRBD1	TRBV25-1	TRBJ2-1	many	ASSHTPGTGGNEQF
12	.	TRBV6-5	TRBJ1-1	many	ASSYREENTEAF
11	TRBD1	TRBV5-1	TRBJ1-2	many	ASRQQGNYGYT
11	.	TRBV5-1	TRBJ2-1	many	ASSLALVGEQF
13	.	TRBV7-9	TRBJ2-3	many	ASSIPRTVTDTQY
12	.	TRBV5-1	TRBJ2-2	many	ASTRGENTGELF
16	TRBD2	TRBV28	TRBJ2-3	.	ASSFGTSGGAGPDTQY
14	.	TRBV10-3	TRBJ1-1	many	AISDGGGLADTEAF
12	TRBD2	TRBV24-1	TRBJ2-1	many	ATSGLAGDNEQF
11	.	TRBV12-5	TRBJ2-3	many	ASGLTPVGTQY